The sequence of this TCR beta chain was determined in a study of blood T cell repertoires in COVID-19 (dated by TCRdb to the early 2020s). For the wider study: Collaborator samples came from the United States, Italy and Spain and covered acute and convalescent phases of COVID-19. The repertoires were made available in a free public database intended to serve as a resource for research on the immune response to SARS-CoV-2. The dataset comprised deeply sampled blood TCRbeta repertoires from subjects exposed to, actively infected with, or recovered from COVID-19. A de-identified subject ID, COVID-19 status, age in years and sex were almost always included in the sample metadata. Samples were obtained from the ongoing ImmuneRACE study (first 160 participants) and from some 1,300 subjects provided by 6 global collaborators. The material from the prospective study consisted of cDNA or gDNA derived from T cells, B-cell-depleted T cells, or PBMCs. HLA class I and class II types, where available, came from metadata supplied by the sample provider rather than from assay-based typing.

One collaborating source in Seattle enrolled patients during active infection and followed them longitudinally through the course of disease. Each collaborating institution followed its own protocols to collect whole blood in K2EDTA tubes. For TCRbeta analysis, collaborator samples were shipped as frozen whole blood, as isolated PBMCs, or as DNA extracted from either sample type. TCRbeta CDR3 regions were amplified from genomic DNA by means of the immunoSEQ Assay, a bias-controlled multiplex PCR. The study's own analysis went as follows. The number of nucleated cells in each sample was estimated by amplification of reference gene primers within the assay. To quantify the absolute abundance of each unique TCRbeta CDR3 rearrangement, sequence reads were collapsed and filtered. For each sample, productive Simpson clonality was calculated as the square root of Simpson's diversity index over productive rearrangements. Drawn from immuneACCESS, this table holds only the in-frame rearrangements with V and J called that TCRdb kept. Clones are partly lost; checked studies trace under half to an unresolved V gene and leave the rest unexplained. V and J calls and clone size are those listed in that table; D and trimming were worked out from the DNA. For this sample there are 80,000 to 100,000 clones; 70% to 90% appear just once. The ten largest account for 3.5% to 5% of the sample.

V loses 6 bases, J loses 10 bases, and the germline ends lie 21 bases apart. CDR1 and CDR2 are read off the germline V gene as SGHTA and FQGNSA. The CDR3 starts with the cysteine, ends with the phenylalanine, and has 14 residues. Only the CDR3 region is kept as DNA, spanning 42 bases read in frame from base 1. General findings and caveats noted by the study authors: How much clinical and demographic metadata was included differed by source and by participant, and the metadata was provided uncurated.

A word on this clone: This clone's antigen is unknown. No base-level quality is on record; no much larger clone is a single base apart.

The rearranged segments are TRBV7-2 and TRBJ1-1; the D region possibly corresponds to TRBD1 (5 bases align). Sequenced material: peripheral blood. The origin of this receptor is a human donor with COVID-19, enrolled during active disease. The donor label of this sample is uncertain. The CDR3 in this case is CASRGREAARGAFF. Here is the DNA: TGTGCCAGCAGAGGGCGGGAGGCGGCTAGGGGAGCTTTCTTT.